This TCR beta chain comes out of a study of TIL therapy for anti-PD-1-resistant metastatic lung cancer. The wider study: Most patients had lung adenocarcinoma.

Noted time point: pre-treatment sample, taken before nivolumab and TIL therapy. Pleural nodules or supraclavicular lymph nodes made up most of the excised metastases sampled. Study findings and constraints: TIL cultures after expansion showed higher clonality and lower diversity than baseline tumor (median about 5.6% vs 31%).

The CDR3 spans 12 residues. Germline V gives CDR1 MNHNY, CDR2 SVGAGI (reference sequence). Deletions cut 5 bases from V and 5 bases from J, with 7 bases between. Sequencing used immunoSEQ v3. Survey-level samples got 2 million to 2.5 million read pairs; deep-level samples got roughly 5-6.5 million. Assay used: immunoSEQ multiplex PCR; TCRdb lists only in-frame clones, some missing. The data contain more than 90,000 clones, roughly 65% of them singletons. A note on this clone: The antigen remains unidentified.

V usage is TRBV6-6 and J usage is TRBJ1-3; the D is unclear. This receptor was taken from a person between 25 and 80 years old with non-small cell lung cancer. This sample comprised tumor tissue, obtained at baseline. CDR3 amino acids: CASSRPRNTIYF. Here the CDR3 DNA reads TGTGCCAGCAGTCGCCCTCGAAACACCATATATTTT.